Shown below are 9 T cell receptor beta chains from a single sample sequenced in a study of blood T cell repertoires in COVID-19. Only in-frame clones appear in the TCRdb table, and some are missing; sequencing was by immunoSEQ multiplex PCR. Of 290,000 or so clones in the sample, around nine tenths are singletons; the top ten hold over 2.5%. Sequencing used PBMCs or T cells enriched from blood (not recorded which). These receptors were obtained from a woman aged 18-30 years who had recovered from COVID-19.

This sequence joins TRBV11-2 and TRBJ2-1; 11 bases are a match to TRBD2. J gave up 0 bases and V 5 bases, and 6 bases lay outside the gene matches. CDR3 length: 17 residues. Per germline, CDR1 SGHAT and CDR2 FQNNGV. CDR3 nucleotides: TGTGCCAGCAGCCCCCGACTAGCGGGGCCCTCCTACAATGAGCAGTTCTTC. As protein: CASSPRLAGPSYNEQFF.

The chain links TRBV10-2 to TRBJ1-2; 7 bases fit TRBD1. V dropped 4 bases and J dropped 7; count of bases not matched to a gene: 9. Germline CDR1 is WSHSY and CDR2 is SAAADI. The CDR3 spans 14 residues. This chain's CDR3 is CASSAPDRYSGYTF. The CDR3 coding sequence is TGCGCCAGCAGTGCACCGGACAGGTACTCTGGCTACACCTTC.

V gene TRBV5-1 combines with J gene TRBJ2-1; the match to TRBD2 covers 13 bases. The germline V gene has CDR1 SGHRS and CDR2 YFSETQ. This CDR3 comprises 19 residues. J was trimmed by 5 bases and V by 2 bases; bases with no gene match: 13. The CDR3 bases are TGCGCCAGCAGCTTTGCGGGACTAGCGGGGAGAGCGGAAAACAATGAGCAGTTCTTC. Translation: CASSFAGLAGRAENNEQFF.

CDR3 sequence (DNA): TGTGCCAGCAGCCCCGGGACAACGAACACTGAAGCTTTCTTT. This sequence encodes CASSPGTTNTEAFF. V and J are TRBV11-3 and TRBJ1-1; possible D gene TRBD1, 6 bases. V lost 5 bases and J 1 base, leaving 11 bases between the germline ends. The germline gives CDR1 SGHNT, CDR2 YENEEA. The CDR3 covers 14 residues. Supplemented by reference TRBV11-3 and TRBJ1-1, the full variable domain reads EAGVVQSPRYKIIEKKQPVAFWCNPISGHNTLYWYLQNLGQGPELLIRYENEEAVDDSQLPKDRFSAERLKGVDSTLKIQPAELGDSAVYLCASSPGTTNTEAFFGQGTRLTVV.

The chain employs TRBV2 and TRBJ2-2, with 7 bases matching TRBD2. Unmatched junction bases numbered 4, after V lost 0 bases and J lost 6 bases. The germline CDR1 and CDR2 sequences are SNHLY and FYNNEI. The CDR3 is made up of 15 amino acids. CDR3 loop: CASSEALRGAGELFF. The CDR3 region has the DNA TGTGCCAGCAGTGAAGCGCTTCGGGGGGCCGGGGAGCTGTTTTTT. The full variable domain, its missing parts supplied by reference TRBV2 and TRBJ2-2, is EPEVTQTPSHQVTQMGQEVILRCVPISNHLYFYWYRQILGQKVEFLVSFYNNEISEKSEIFDDQFSVERPDGSNFTLKIRSTKLEDSAMYFCASSEALRGAGELFFGEGSRLTVL.

The chain carries TRBV7-9 and TRBJ1-4; a weak D match, TRBD1 (6 bases). The germline V gene has CDR1 SEHNR and CDR2 FQNEAQ (reference sequence). The CDR3 is 14 amino acids. Trimming shortened V by 6 bases and J by 4 bases, and 12 bases separated the two germline ends. CDR3 in amino acids: CASRLTGNNEKLFF. CDR3 nucleotide sequence: TGTGCCAGCAGACTAACAGGGAATAATGAAAAACTGTTTTTT.

The chain recombines TRBV28 with TRBJ1-2; tentative D call: TRBD1 (6 bases). CDR3 size: 15 residues. In germline, CDR1 is MDHEN, CDR2 SYDVKM. V was clipped by 6 bases and J by 7 bases, with 21 bases between them. In DNA form, the CDR3 reads TGTGCCAGCAGCCCCCCCGCTACAGGGTTGGGTGGCTACACCTTC. Residues: CASSPPATGLGGYTF.

The V gene is TRBV30, the J gene TRBJ1-5, with TRBD1 as a possible D gene (5 bases). The V and J ends lost 0 bases and 1 base respectively, with 16 bases between them. Germline CDR1 GTSNPN, CDR2 SVGIG (reference sequence). The length of the CDR3 is 17 residues. In DNA, the CDR3 is TGTGCCTGGAGTGTAGCAATAGGGGATTTAAGCAATCAGCCCCAGCATTTT. Translation: CAWSVAIGDLSNQPQHF.

The rearrangement links TRBV3-1 (or the pseudogene TRBV3-2) to TRBJ2-1, with 7 nucleotides matching TRBD2. The J segment lost 9 bases and the V segment lost 2 bases, leaving 10 bases of the junction unmatched. Germline values: CDR1 LGHDT, CDR2 YNNKEL (reference sequence). The CDR3 loop spans 15 amino acids. CDR3 protein: CASSQTRGGGGEQFF. The CDR3, as DNA: TGTGCCAGCAGCCAAACAAGAGGCGGGGGTGGTGAGCAGTTCTTC.